This T cell receptor (beta chain) was sequenced during a study of CD8 T cells in ankylosing spondylitis. The study, taken as a whole, reports: Significantly higher representation of disease-linked clones was reported for matched ankylosing spondylitis synovial fluid. Blood of patients with ankylosing spondylitis appeared to be characterized by a TCR beta motif of seven or eight highly homologous variants. Previous work reported some of these motif variants in the synovial fluid and blood of reactive arthritis.

This clonotype was detected only a few times. The antigen remains undetermined. TCRdb reanalysed the 5' RACE reads using MiXCR and keeps one entry per CDR3 protein. The sample yields 670,000 or so distinct CDR3 sequences, under 20% seen once. The CDR3 is 13 amino acids. With 5 bases removed from V and 8 bases from J, the gap between germline ends came to 13 bases. Sequenced input: blood, either unsorted or a sorted T cell fraction (not recorded which). The J gene is TRBJ1-5, the V gene TRBV12-3 or TRBV12-4; a weak D match, TRBD1 (5 bases). This clonotype originated in a male donor with ankylosing spondylitis. As DNA, the CDR3 is TGTGCCAGCAGTCCCAGCCAGGGAGAGCCCCAGCATTTT. Translated, it gives CASSPSQGEPQHF.